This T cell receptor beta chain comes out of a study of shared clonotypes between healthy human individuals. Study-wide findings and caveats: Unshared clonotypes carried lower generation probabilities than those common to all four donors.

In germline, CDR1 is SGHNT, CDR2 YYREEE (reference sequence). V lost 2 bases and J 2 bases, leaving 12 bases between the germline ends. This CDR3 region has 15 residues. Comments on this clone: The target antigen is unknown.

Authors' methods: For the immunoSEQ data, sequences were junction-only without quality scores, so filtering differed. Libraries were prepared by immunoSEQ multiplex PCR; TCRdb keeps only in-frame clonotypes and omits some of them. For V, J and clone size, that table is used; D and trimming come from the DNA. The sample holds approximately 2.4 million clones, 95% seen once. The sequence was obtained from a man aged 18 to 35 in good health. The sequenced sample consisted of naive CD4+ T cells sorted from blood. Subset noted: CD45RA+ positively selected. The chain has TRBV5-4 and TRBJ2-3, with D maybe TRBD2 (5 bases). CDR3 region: CASSLEDSNTDTQYF. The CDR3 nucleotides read TGTGCCAGCAGCTTAGAGGACTCCAACACAGATACGCAGTATTTT.